This T cell receptor beta chain was identified in a study of T cells after yellow fever vaccination. CDR1 is MNHEY, CDR2 SVGAGI, per germline. This CDR3 has 17 residues. The V end lost 0 bases, the J end lost 0 bases, and 12 bases lay between the germline ends. On this clonotype itself: Its antigen is not known.

TCRdb re-called the 5' RACE reads with MiXCR, one entry per CDR3 protein. The sample lists some 560,000 distinct CDR3 sequences, over 15% seen once, with roughly an eighth in the top ten. The study, taken as a whole, reports: Subsequent booster samples again held most clones from primary vaccination (approximately 95% CD4, just under 90% CD8).

Specimen: PBMCs, collected 15 days after the yellow fever booster vaccination. This chain uses TRBV6-5 with TRBJ2-1, with a weak D call TRBD1 (5 bases). The clonotype comes from a man under 40 who received the YFV17D yellow fever vaccine. The CDR3 nucleotides are TGTGCCAGCAGTTACTCCTCGACAGCCATCTCCTACAATGAGCAGTTCTTC. Protein product: CASSYSSTAISYNEQFF.